The 12 T cell receptor beta chains given below trace back to one sample, sequenced in a study of technical replicates of blood from four donors. Sequencing was performed with immunoSEQ multiplex PCR; in TCRdb, only in-frame clones are kept and a portion is missing. The sample holds some 74,000 clones, less than 98% seen once. Sequenced input: T cells isolated from PBMCs. The receptors were sampled from a human donor in good health.

The chain couples TRBV28 to TRBJ2-7, with D hard to call. The CDR3 loop spans 12 amino acids. V was pared by 6 bases and J by 0 bases, with 6 bases between. Germline V CDR1 and CDR2: MDHEN, SYDVKM. CDR3 coding DNA: TGTGCCAGCAGGGAGCCCTCCTACGAGCAGTACTTC. Protein sequence: CASREPSYEQYF. Variable domain in full (rest from reference TRBV28 and TRBJ2-7): DVKVTQSSRYLVKRTGEKVFLECVQDMDHENMFWYRQDPGLGLRLIYFSYDVKMKEKGDIPEGYSVSREKKERFSLILESASTNQTSMYLCASREPSYEQYFGPGTRLTVT.

This sequence joins TRBV5-1 and TRBJ1-1; D unresolved. V was cut by 0 bases and J by 1 base, with 4 bases left in between. CDR1 and CDR2 from the germline V gene are SGHRS and YFSETQ. The length of the CDR3 is 13 residues. CDR3 DNA: TGCGCCAGCAGCTTGGACAGGAACACTGAAGCTTTCTTT. It translates to CASSLDRNTEAFF.

This rearrangement joins TRBV18 to TRBJ1-1; TRBD1 matches 12 bases. CDR3 size: 17 residues. Germline V gene sequence: CDR1 KGHSH, CDR2 LQKENI. Trimming took 6 bases from V and 1 from J; bases not matched to a gene: 9. The CDR3 reads CASSRGQGALGNTEAFF. CDR3 nucleotide sequence: TGTGCCAGCTCGCGGGGACAGGGGGCCCTCGGGAACACTGAAGCTTTCTTT.

V gene TRBV6-5 combines with J gene TRBJ1-3; D is uncertain. This CDR3 spans 16 amino acids. In germline, CDR1 is MNHEY, CDR2 SVGAGI. Trimming pared 0 bases from V and 3 bases from J, leaving 12 bases between. CDR3 nucleotide sequence: TGTGCCAGCAGTTACTCGATGTCCGGGAGTGGAAACACCATATATTTT. Protein product: CASSYSMSGSGNTIYF.

The rearrangement links TRBV9 to TRBJ2-7; 9 nucleotides agree with TRBD1. The ends lost 1 base at V and 6 bases at J; junction bases unmatched: 8. The CDR3 length is 15 residues. Germline loops: CDR1 SGDLS, CDR2 YYNGEE. The CDR3 DNA follows: TGTGCCAGCAGCGTATCCGGGACAGGGCGGTCCGAGCAGTACTTC. This encodes CASSVSGTGRSEQYF.

The chain couples TRBV5-4 to TRBJ1-5; D uncertain. There are 12 residues in the CDR3. Germline CDR1 and CDR2: SGHNT and YYREEE (reference sequence). V lost 3 bases, J lost 4 bases, and 5 bases lay in between. The DNA for the CDR3 is TGTGCCAGCAGCTACGGGAATCAGCCCCAGCATTTT. It codes for CASSYGNQPQHF.

The chain employs TRBV20-1 and TRBJ1-2; possible D gene TRBD1, 5 bases. This CDR3 comprises 11 residues. The V gene's germline CDR1 is DFQATT and CDR2 SNEGSKA (reference sequence). Trimming took off 6 bases at V and 3 bases at J, with 8 bases between the two ends. CDR3 residues: CSAHRYYGYTF. As DNA, the CDR3 is TGCAGTGCGCACAGGTACTATGGCTACACCTTC.

The CDR3, as DNA: TGTGCCAGCAGTCGGACAGGGAATAGCAATCAGCCCCAGCATTTT. It is translated as CASSRTGNSNQPQHF. The chain combines TRBV6-5 with TRBJ1-5; TRBD1 agrees at 8 bases. Germline V gives CDR1 MNHEY, CDR2 SVGAGI. V was pared by 5 bases and J by 0 bases, with 3 bases of the junction left unmatched. The CDR3 loop spans 15 amino acids.

This clone has just one count. V is TRBV27 and J is TRBJ1-1; D might be TRBD1 (5 bases). Germline loops: CDR1 MNHEY, CDR2 SMNVEV (reference sequence). The CDR3 is made up of 14 amino acids. V was clipped by 9 bases and J by 5 bases, with 19 bases between them. The CDR3 loop reads CASMLSGYWTEAFF. The CDR3, as DNA: TGTGCCAGTATGTTATCAGGGTACTGGACTGAAGCTTTCTTT.

The CDR3 DNA is TGTGCCACTACCGGAAGGGGACTAGAGTATTACAATGAGCAGTTCTTC. This gives the protein CATTGRGLEYYNEQFF. V is TRBV2 and J is TRBJ2-1; 8 bases agree with TRBD2. CDR3 length equals 16 residues. Germline trimming cut 10 bases from V and 4 bases from J; bases unmatched to any gene: 15. The germline V gene has CDR1 SNHLY and CDR2 FYNNEI.

In this sample, this clone turned up once. The chain carries TRBV9 and TRBJ2-7; D might be TRBD2 (5 bases). The V gene's germline CDR1 is SGDLS and CDR2 YYNGEE. Trimming shortened V by 2 bases and J by 0 bases, and 18 bases separated the two germline ends. The CDR3 is 17 residues long. CDR3 nucleotide sequence: TGTGCCAGCAGCGTTGGAACGTCGGGATGGGGCTCCTACGAGCAGTACTTC. Translation gives CASSVGTSGWGSYEQYF.

The rearrangement links TRBV5-1 to TRBJ1-3; TRBD1 matches at 7 bases. The CDR3 runs to 15 residues. V dropped 3 bases and J dropped 4; count of bases not matched to a gene: 7. Germline CDR1 reads SGHRS; CDR2 reads YFSETQ. CDR3 bases: TGCGCCAGCAGCTACTCGACAGGGATGGGAAACACCATATATTTT. Translation gives CASSYSTGMGNTIYF.